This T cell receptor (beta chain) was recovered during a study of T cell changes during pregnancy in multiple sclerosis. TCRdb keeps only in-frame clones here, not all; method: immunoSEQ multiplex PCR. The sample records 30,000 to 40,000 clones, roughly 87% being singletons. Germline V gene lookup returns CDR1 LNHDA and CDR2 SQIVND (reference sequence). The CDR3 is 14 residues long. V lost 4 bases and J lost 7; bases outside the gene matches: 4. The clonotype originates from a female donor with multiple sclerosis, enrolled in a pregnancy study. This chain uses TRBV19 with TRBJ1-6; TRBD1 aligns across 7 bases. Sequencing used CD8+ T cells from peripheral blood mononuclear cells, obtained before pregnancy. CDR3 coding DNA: TGTGCCAGTAGTACCTCGGGACAGAATTCACCCCTCCACTTT. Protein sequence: CASSTSGQNSPLHF. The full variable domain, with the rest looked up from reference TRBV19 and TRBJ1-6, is DGGITQSPKYLFRKEGQNVTLSCEQNLNHDAMYWYRQDPGQGLRLIYYSQIVNDFQKGDIAEGYSVSREKKESFPLTVTSAQKNPTAFYLCASSTSGQNSPLHFGNGTRLTVT.